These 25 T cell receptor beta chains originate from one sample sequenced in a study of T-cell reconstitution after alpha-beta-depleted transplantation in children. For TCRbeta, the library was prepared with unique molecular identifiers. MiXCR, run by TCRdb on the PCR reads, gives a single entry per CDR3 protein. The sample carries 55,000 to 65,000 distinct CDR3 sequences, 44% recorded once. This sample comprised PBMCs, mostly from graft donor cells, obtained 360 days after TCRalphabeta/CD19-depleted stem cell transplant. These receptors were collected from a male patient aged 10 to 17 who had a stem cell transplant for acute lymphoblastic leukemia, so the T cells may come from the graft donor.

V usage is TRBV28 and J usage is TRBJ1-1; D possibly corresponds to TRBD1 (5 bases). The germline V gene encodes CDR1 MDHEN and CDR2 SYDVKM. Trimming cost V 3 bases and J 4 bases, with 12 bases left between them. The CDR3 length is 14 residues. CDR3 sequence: CASSLTERVTEAFF. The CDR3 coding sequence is TGTGCCAGCAGTTTGACAGAGAGGGTCACTGAAGCTTTCTTT.

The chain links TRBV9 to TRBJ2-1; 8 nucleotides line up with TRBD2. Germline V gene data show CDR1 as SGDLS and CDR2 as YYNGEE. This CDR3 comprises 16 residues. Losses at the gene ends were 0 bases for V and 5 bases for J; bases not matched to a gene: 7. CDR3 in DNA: TGTGCCAGCAGCGTAGTTCAAGCGGGAGAAGACAATGAGCAGTTCTTC. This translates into CASSVVQAGEDNEQFF.

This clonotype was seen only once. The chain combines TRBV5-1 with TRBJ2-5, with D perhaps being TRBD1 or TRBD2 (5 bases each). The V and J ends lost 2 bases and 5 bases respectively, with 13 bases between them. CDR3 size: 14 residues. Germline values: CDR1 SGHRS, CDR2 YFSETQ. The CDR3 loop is CASSLPGPSETQYF. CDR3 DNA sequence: TGCGCCAGCAGCTTACCGGGACCCAGCGAGACCCAGTACTTC.

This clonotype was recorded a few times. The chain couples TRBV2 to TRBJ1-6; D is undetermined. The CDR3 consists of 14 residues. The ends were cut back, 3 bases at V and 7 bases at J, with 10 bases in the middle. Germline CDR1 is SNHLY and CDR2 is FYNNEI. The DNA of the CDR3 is TGTGCCAGCAGTGAGAAGCCGTGGAATTCACCCCTCCACTTT. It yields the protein CASSEKPWNSPLHF.

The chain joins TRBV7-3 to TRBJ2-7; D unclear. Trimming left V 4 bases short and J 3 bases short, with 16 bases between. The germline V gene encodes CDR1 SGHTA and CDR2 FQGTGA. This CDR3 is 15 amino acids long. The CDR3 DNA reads TGTGCCAGCAGCTCAACTCCTGGCGACCGCTACGAGCAGTACTTC. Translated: CASSSTPGDRYEQYF.

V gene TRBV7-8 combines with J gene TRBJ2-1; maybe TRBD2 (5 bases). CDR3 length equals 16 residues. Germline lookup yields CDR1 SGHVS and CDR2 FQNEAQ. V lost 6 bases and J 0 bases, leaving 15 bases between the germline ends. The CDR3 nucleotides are TGTGCCAGCAGTAACGCCGGGGTTAGCTCCTACAATGAGCAGTTCTTC. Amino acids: CASSNAGVSSYNEQFF.

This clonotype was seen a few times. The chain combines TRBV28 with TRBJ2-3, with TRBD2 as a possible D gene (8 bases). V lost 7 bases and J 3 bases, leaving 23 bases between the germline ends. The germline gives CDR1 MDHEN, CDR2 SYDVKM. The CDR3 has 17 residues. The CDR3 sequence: CASNPEGAGGRTDTQYF. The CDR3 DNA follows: TGTGCCAGCAACCCTGAGGGGGCAGGCGGGAGGACAGATACGCAGTATTTT.

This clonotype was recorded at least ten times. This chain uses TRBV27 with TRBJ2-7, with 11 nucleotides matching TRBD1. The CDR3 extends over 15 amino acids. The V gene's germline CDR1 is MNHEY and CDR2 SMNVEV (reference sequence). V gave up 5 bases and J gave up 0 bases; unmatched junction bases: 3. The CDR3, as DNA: TGTGCCAGCAGTCTGGACAGGGGGCTCTCCTACGAGCAGTACTTC. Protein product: CASSLDRGLSYEQYF.

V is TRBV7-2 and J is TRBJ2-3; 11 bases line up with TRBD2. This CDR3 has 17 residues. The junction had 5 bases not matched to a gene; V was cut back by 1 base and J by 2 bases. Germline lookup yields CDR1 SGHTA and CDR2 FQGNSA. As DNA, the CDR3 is TGTGCCAGCAGCTTAGTGGGACTAGCGGCTTACACAGATACGCAGTATTTT. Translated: CASSLVGLAAYTDTQYF.

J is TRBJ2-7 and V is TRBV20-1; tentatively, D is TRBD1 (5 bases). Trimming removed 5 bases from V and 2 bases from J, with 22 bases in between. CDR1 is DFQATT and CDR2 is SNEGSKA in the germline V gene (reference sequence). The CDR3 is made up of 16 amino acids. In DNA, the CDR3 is TGCAGTGCTGAAGGAGTGGGGCAGGGTGGGACCTACGAGCAGTACTTC. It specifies CSAEGVGQGGTYEQYF.

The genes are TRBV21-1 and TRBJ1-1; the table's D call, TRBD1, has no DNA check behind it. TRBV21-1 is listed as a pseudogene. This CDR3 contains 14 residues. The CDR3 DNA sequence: TGTGCCAGCAGCAAATACAGGGGGAGAACTGAAGCTTTCTTT. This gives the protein CASSKYRGRTEAFF.

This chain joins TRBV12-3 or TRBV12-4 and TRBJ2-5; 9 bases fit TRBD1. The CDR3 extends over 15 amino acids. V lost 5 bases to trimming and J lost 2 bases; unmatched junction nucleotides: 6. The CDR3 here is CASSHEGQGQETQYF. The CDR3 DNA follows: TGTGCCAGCAGTCACGAGGGACAGGGTCAAGAGACCCAGTACTTC.

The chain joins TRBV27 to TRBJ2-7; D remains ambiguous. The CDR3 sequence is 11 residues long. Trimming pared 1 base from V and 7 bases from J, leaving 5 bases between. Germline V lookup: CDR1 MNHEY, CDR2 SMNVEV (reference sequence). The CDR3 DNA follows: TGTGCCAGCAGTTTATTTGGAGAGCAGTACTTC. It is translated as CASSLFGEQYF.

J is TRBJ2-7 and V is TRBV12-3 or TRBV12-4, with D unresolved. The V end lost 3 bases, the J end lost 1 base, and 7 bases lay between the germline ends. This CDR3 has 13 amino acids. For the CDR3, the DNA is TGTGCCAGCAGTTTGCTCCCTTCCTACGAGCAGTACTTC. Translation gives CASSLLPSYEQYF.

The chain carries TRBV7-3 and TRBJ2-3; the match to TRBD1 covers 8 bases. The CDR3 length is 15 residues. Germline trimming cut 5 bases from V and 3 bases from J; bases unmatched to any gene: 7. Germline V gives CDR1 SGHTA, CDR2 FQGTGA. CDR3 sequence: CASSQGQVPTDTQYF. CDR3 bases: TGTGCCAGCAGCCAGGGACAGGTTCCTACAGATACGCAGTATTTT. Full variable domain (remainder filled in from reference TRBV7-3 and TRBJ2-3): GAGVSQTPSNKVTEKGKYVELRCDPISGHTALYWYRQSLGQGPEFLIYFQGTGAADDSGLPNDRFFAVRPEGSVSTLKIQRTERGDSAVYLCASSQGQVPTDTQYFGPGTRLTVL.

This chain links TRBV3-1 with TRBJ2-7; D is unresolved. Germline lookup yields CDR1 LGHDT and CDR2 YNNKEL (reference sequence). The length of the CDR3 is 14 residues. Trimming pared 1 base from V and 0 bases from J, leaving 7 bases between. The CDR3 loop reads CASSQAPSSYEQYF. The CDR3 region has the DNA TGTGCCAGCAGCCAAGCCCCGAGCTCCTACGAGCAGTACTTC.

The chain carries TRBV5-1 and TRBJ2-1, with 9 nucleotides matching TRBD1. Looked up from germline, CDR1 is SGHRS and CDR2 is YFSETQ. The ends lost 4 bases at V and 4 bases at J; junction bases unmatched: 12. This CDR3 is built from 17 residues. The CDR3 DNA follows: TGCGCCAGCAGCAACCCCCGGGACAGGGTACCGTACAATGAGCAGTTCTTC. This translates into CASSNPRDRVPYNEQFF.

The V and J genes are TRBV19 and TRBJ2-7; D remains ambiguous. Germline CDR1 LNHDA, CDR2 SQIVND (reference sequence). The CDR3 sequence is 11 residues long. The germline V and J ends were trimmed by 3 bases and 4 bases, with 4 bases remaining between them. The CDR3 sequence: CASSMGYEQYF. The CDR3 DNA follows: TGTGCCAGTAGTATGGGGTACGAGCAGTACTTC.

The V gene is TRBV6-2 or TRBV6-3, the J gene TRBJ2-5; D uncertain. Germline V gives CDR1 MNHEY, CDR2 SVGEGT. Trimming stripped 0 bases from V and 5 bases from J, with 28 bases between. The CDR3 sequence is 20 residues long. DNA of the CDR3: TGTGCCAGCAGTTACTCGAAACATTTAGGTGCGACGGTGTCCCGGGAGACCCAGTACTTC. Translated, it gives CASSYSKHLGATVSRETQYF.

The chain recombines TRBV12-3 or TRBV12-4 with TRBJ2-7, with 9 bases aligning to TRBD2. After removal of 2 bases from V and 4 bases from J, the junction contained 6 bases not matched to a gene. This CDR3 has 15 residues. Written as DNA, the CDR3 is TGTGCCAGCAGTTTAAAGGGGCTAGCGGGATACGAGCAGTACTTC. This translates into CASSLKGLAGYEQYF.

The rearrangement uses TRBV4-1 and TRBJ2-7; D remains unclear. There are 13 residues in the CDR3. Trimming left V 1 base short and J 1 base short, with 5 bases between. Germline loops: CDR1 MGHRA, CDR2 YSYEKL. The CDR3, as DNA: TGCGCCAGCAGCCAAGGGGTATCCTACGAGCAGTACTTC. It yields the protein CASSQGVSYEQYF.

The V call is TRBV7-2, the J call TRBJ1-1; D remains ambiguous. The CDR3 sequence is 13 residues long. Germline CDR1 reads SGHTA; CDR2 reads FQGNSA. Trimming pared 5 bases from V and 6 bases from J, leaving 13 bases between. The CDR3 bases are TGTGCCAGCAGCGCCACGCGGGAAGCTGAAGCTTTCTTT. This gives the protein CASSATREAEAFF.

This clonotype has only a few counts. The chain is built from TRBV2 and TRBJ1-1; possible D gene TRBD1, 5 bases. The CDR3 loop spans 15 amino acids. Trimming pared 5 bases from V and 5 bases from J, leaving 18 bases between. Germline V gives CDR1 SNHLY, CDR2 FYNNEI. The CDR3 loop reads CASSTSTGVGTEAFF. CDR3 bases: TGTGCCAGCAGTACAAGTACAGGTGTTGGAACTGAAGCTTTCTTT.

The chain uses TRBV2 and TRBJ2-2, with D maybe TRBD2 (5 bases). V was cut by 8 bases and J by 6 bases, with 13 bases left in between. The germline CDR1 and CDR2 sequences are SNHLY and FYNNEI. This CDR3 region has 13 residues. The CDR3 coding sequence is TGTGCCAGCGCGGGCACCTTCGCCGGGGAGCTGTTTTTT. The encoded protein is CASAGTFAGELFF.

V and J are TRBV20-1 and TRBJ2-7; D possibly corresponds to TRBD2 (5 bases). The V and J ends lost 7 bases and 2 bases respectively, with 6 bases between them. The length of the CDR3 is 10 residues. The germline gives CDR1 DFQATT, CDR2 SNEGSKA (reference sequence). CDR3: CSVGTYEQYF. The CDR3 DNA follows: TGCAGTGTCGGGACCTACGAGCAGTACTTC.